This entry is about one TCR beta chain. These data are taken from a study of tumor T cells in aggressive B-cell lymphoma. CDR1 and CDR2 from the germline V gene are MGHRA and YSYEKL. The CDR3 contains 16 residues. Trimming stripped 6 bases from V and 0 bases from J, with 12 bases between. Sequenced by immunoSEQ multiplex PCR; TCRdb stores in-frame clones only, minus some. This table holds about 4,900 clones, about 90% found once. The chain recombines TRBV4-1 with TRBJ2-6; D remains unclear. The source is an adult with diffuse large B cell lymphoma. Sequenced material: tumor tissue. The CDR3: CASRRAGTSGANVLTF. CDR3 DNA sequence: TGCGCCAGCAGACGTGCAGGTACCTCTGGGGCCAACGTCCTGACTTTC.